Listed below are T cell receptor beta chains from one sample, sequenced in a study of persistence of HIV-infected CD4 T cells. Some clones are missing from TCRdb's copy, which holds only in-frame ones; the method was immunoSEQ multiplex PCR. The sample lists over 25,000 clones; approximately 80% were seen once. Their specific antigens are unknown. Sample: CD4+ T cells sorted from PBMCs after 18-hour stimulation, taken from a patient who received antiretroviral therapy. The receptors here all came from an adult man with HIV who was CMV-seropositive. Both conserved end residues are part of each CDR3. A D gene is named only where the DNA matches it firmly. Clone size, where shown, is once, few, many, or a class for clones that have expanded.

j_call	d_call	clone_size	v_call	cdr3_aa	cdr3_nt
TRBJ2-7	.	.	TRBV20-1	CSAVSSYEQYF	TGCAGTGCAGTGAGCTCCTACGAGCAGTACTTC
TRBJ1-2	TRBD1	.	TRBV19	CASSEPRQGPNGYTF	TGTGCCAGTAGTGAGCCCCGACAGGGTCCAAATGGCTACACCTTC
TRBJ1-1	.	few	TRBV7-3	CASSLTANTEAFF	TGTGCCAGCAGCTTGACAGCGAACACTGAAGCTTTCTTT
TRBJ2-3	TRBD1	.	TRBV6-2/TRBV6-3	CASRPYRGRTDTQYF	TGTGCCAGCAGACCTTACAGGGGGCGAACAGATACGCAGTATTTT
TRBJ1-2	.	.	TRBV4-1	CASSQLGPNYGYTF	TGCGCCAGCAGCCAACTCGGGCCTAACTATGGCTACACCTTC
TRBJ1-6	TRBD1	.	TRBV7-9	CASSSWTGGRYNSPLHF	TGTGCCAGCAGCAGTTGGACAGGGGGCCGATATAATTCACCCCTCCACTTT
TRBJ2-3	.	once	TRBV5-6	CASSRGPGPGDTQYF	TGTGCCAGCAGCCGTGGTCCCGGTCCCGGGGATACGCAGTATTTT
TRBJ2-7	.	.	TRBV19	CASSIGLMSSYEQYF	TGTGCCAGTAGTATTGGACTGATGAGCTCCTACGAGCAGTACTTC
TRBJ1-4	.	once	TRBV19	CATQRGDLGATNEKLFF	TGTGCCACCCAGAGGGGGGACCTTGGTGCAACTAATGAAAAACTGTTTTTT
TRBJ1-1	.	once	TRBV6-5	CASSRDSAMNTEAFF	TGTGCCAGCAGTCGGGATTCCGCAATGAACACTGAAGCTTTCTTT
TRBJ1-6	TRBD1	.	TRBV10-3	CAISRDRENSPLHF	TGTGCCATCAGCCGGGACAGGGAAAATTCACCCCTCCACTTT
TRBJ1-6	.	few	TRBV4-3	CASSREGSSPLHF	TGCGCCAGCAGCCGAGAGGGTAGTTCACCCCTCCACTTT
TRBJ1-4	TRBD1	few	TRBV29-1	CSVWGHRGAGATNEKLFF	TGCAGCGTTTGGGGCCACAGGGGCGCGGGAGCAACTAATGAAAAACTGTTTTTT
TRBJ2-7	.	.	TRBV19	CASKMRFTDSYEQYF	TGTGCCAGTAAAATGAGGTTCACAGACTCCTACGAGCAGTACTTC
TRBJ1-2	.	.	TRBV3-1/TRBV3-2	CASSQGGAGYTF	TGTGCCAGCAGCCAAGGCGGGGCTGGCTACACCTTC
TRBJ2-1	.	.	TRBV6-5	CASIQDISYNEQFF	TGTGCCAGCATCCAGGACATCTCCTACAATGAGCAGTTCTTC
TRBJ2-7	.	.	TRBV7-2	CASSFHGTSYEQYF	TGTGCCAGCAGCTTTCATGGGACCTCCTACGAGCAGTACTTC
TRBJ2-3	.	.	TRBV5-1	CASSLDGRGTDTQYF	TGCGCCAGCAGCTTGGACGGCAGGGGCACAGATACGCAGTATTTT
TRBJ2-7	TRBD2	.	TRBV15	CATSIAGTSYEQYF	TGTGCCACCAGCATCGCCGGGACTAGCTACGAGCAGTACTTC
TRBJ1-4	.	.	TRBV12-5	CASGLSLDREKLFF	TGTGCTAGTGGCCTTTCCCTCGATAGGGAAAAACTGTTTTTT
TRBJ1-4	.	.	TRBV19	CASRRATNEKLFF	TGTGCCAGTAGAAGGGCAACTAATGAAAAACTGTTTTTT
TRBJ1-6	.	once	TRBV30	CAWSLSSYNSPLHF	TGTGCCTGGAGTCTAAGCTCCTATAATTCACCCCTCCACTTT
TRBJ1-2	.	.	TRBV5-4	CASSLVAGRGYTF	TGTGCCAGCAGCTTGGTGGCAGGACGAGGCTACACCTTC
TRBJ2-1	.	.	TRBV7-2	CASSLQGGHEQFF	TGTGCCAGCAGCTTACAGGGGGGCCATGAGCAGTTCTTC
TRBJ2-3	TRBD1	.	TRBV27	CASRDRGDTQYF	TGTGCCAGCAGGGACAGGGGAGATACGCAGTATTTT
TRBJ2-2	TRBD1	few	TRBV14	CASSLRTGTGELFF	TGTGCCAGCAGCTTGCGGACAGGGACCGGGGAGCTGTTTTTT
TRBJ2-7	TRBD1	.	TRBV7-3	CASSFSGTGPYEQYF	TGTGCCAGCAGCTTCTCCGGGACAGGGCCCTACGAGCAGTACTTC
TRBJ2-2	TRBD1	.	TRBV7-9	CASSLDPGTGFTGELFF	TGTGCCAGCAGCTTAGATCCCGGGACAGGGTTCACCGGGGAGCTGTTTTTT
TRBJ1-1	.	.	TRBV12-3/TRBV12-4	CASRLGMTAEAFF	TGTGCCAGCAGATTAGGAATGACAGCTGAAGCTTTCTTT
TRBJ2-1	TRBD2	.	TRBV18	CASSPRLAGSIIVNNEQFF	TGTGCCAGCTCACCGCGACTAGCGGGGTCCATAATCGTCAACAATGAGCAGTTCTTC
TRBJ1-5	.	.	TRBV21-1	CASSPRDTNQPQHF	TGTGCCAGCAGTCCCCGGGACACCAATCAGCCCCAGCATTTT
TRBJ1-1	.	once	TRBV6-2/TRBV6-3	CASSYPTRAEAFF	TGTGCCAGCAGTTACCCTACTAGGGCTGAAGCTTTCTTT
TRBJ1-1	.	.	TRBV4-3	CASSPKPDRGTEAFF	TGCGCCAGCAGCCCCAAGCCTGACCGTGGCACTGAAGCTTTCTTT
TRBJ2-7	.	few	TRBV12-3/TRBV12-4	CASSLSGSYEQYF	TGTGCCAGCAGTTTATCAGGGTCCTACGAGCAGTACTTC
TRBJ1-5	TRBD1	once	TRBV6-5	CASSYSGTGVQPQHF	TGTGCCAGCAGTTACTCCGGCACAGGGGTTCAGCCCCAGCATTTT
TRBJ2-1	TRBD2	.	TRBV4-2	CASSQGTSGAYNEQFF	TGTGCCAGCAGCCAAGGGACTAGCGGAGCCTACAATGAGCAGTTCTTC
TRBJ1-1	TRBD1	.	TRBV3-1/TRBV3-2	CASSPWGQANTEAFF	TGTGCCAGCAGCCCGTGGGGACAGGCAAACACTGAAGCTTTCTTT
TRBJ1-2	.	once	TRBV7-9	CASSLTTGYTF	TGTGCCAGCAGCCTCACGACCGGCTACACCTTC
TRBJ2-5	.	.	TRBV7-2	CASSLDGPGTQYF	TGTGCCAGCAGCTTGGACGGGCCCGGGACCCAGTACTTC
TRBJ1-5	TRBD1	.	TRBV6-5	CATQLPAGGNQPQHF	TGTGCCACCCAATTGCCCGCAGGGGGAAATCAGCCCCAGCATTTT
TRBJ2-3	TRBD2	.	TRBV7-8	CASSYGAVYGGDTQYF	TGTGCCAGCAGCTATGGAGCGGTTTACGGGGGGGATACGCAGTATTTT
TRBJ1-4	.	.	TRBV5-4	CASSIRGIDEKLFF	TGTGCCAGCAGCATCCGGGGGATAGATGAAAAACTGTTTTTT
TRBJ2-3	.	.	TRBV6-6	CASSYLGGGRADTQYF	TGTGCCAGCAGTTACTTGGGCGGGGGCCGCGCAGATACGCAGTATTTT
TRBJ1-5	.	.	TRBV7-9	CASSLGGSDQPQHF	TGTGCCAGCAGCTTAGGCGGTTCGGATCAGCCCCAGCATTTT
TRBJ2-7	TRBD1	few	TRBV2	CASSFFASGTGGYEQYF	TGTGCCAGCAGTTTTTTTGCCTCCGGGACAGGGGGCTACGAGCAGTACTTC
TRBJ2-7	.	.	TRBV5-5	CASSLETASYEQYF	TGTGCCAGCAGCTTGGAAACAGCATCCTACGAGCAGTACTTC
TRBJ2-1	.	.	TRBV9	CASSAPQSFDNEQFF	TGTGCCAGCAGCGCCCCACAGAGTTTTGACAATGAGCAGTTCTTC
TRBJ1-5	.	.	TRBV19	CASRSKDGSNQPQHF	TGTGCCAGTAGGTCCAAGGACGGTTCCAATCAGCCCCAGCATTTT
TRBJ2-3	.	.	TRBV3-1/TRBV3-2	CASSSHGSGDTQYF	TGTGCCAGCAGCTCCCACGGGAGTGGCGATACGCAGTATTTT
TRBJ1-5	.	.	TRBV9	CASSPTDLNTYSNQPQHF	TGTGCCAGCAGCCCGACAGACCTTAACACATATAGCAATCAGCCCCAGCATTTT
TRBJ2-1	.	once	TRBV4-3	CASSLGSEQFF	TGCGCCAGCAGCTTGGGGAGTGAGCAGTTCTTC
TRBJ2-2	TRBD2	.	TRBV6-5	CASSYQRTSQAGELFF	TGTGCCAGCAGTTACCAACGGACTAGCCAGGCCGGGGAGCTGTTTTTT
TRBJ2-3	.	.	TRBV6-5	CASTGSEGTDTQYF	TGTGCCAGTACCGGTAGCGAGGGCACAGATACGCAGTATTTT